This TCR beta chain stems from a study of spatial heterogeneity in lung cancer. The overall study: Within raw reads, each unique TCR and UMI combination appeared on average more than ten times.

The ends were cut back, 0 bases at V and 3 bases at J, with 11 bases in the middle. The length of the CDR3 is 15 residues. The V gene's germline CDR1 is SGHNT and CDR2 YYREEE (reference sequence). Points from the study as a whole: Tumoral mutation counts were tracked by counts of expanded intratumoral alpha and beta TCRs. The study found that ubiquitous and regional expanded TCR counts tracked ubiquitous and regional nonsynonymous mutations, respectively.

About this clonotype: What it recognizes is unknown.

One entry per CDR3 protein, called by TCRdb with MiXCR from the 5' RACE reads. The repertoire holds under 5,500 distinct CDR3 sequences, more than 10% seen once, with 45% to 55% in the top ten. Time point specified: sample taken at primary tumor resection. Sequencing used lung tumor tissue, obtained at surgery. The clonotype was recovered from a male donor with early-stage non-small cell lung cancer. The rearrangement links TRBV5-4 to TRBJ2-3; D remains ambiguous. Here the CDR3 DNA reads TGTGCCAGCAGCTTGGGGCTAGTAGCAACAGATACGCAGTATTTT. It yields the protein CASSLGLVATDTQYF.